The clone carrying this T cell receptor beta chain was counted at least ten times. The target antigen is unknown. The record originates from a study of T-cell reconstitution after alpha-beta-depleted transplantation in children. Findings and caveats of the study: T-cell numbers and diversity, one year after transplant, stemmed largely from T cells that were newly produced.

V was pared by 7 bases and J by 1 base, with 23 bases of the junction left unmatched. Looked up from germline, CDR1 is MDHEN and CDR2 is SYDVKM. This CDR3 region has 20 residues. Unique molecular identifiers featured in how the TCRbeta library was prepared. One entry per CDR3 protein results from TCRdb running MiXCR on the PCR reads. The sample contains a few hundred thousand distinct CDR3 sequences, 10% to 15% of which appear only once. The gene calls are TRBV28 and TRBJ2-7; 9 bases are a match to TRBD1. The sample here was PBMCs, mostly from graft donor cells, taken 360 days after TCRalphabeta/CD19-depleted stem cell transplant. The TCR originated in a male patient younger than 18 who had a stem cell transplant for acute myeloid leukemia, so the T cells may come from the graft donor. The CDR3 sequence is CASMTSRGTGFRGSSYEQYF. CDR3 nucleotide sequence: TGTGCCAGCATGACCTCGAGGGGGACAGGGTTTCGCGGGAGTTCCTACGAGCAGTACTTC.